The source of this T cell receptor beta chain is a study of OX40 agonist ivuxolimab in advanced cancers. Data came from immunoSEQ multiplex PCR; TCRdb stores just in-frame clones and leaves some out. The table has 40,000 to 45,000 clones, about nine tenths seen once; the top ten hold around 30%. CDR1 and CDR2 from the germline V gene are GTSNPN and SVGIG (reference sequence). This CDR3 spans 14 amino acids. Trimming pared 2 bases from V and 6 bases from J, leaving 13 bases between. The chain links TRBV30 to TRBJ2-2; D perhaps matches TRBD1 (6 bases). This clonotype originated in an adult with an advanced solid tumor such as melanoma, head and neck, liver or kidney cancer. The sequenced sample was CD4+ or CD8+ T cells sorted from blood, obtained in a trial of the OX40 agonist ivuxolimab. The CDR3 coding sequence is TGTGCCTGGAGTCCCGGGACATATTCCGGGGAGCTGTTTTTT. This sequence encodes CAWSPGTYSGELFF.